The source of this TCR beta chain is a study of T cell responses to AZD1222 COVID-19 vaccine. Study at large: Researchers grouped second doses given at about 4 or about 12 weeks into one pool.

Findings and caveats of the study: AZD1222 recipients seropositive at baseline numbered only 6 or 7.

Only in-frame clones appear in the TCRdb table, and some are missing; sequencing was by immunoSEQ multiplex PCR. The sample includes around 95,000 clones, around 90% of them seen just once. V lost 5 bases to trimming and J lost 5 bases, with 16 bases between them. The V gene's germline CDR1 is SGHRS and CDR2 YFSETQ. The CDR3 has 14 residues. To note about this clone: Its antigen remains unknown.

The chain is built from TRBV5-1 and TRBJ2-5; perhaps TRBD1 as D (6 bases). This receptor was obtained from an adult in good health. Sequencing used peripheral blood, obtained on day 0 of AZD1222 vaccination. CDR3 DNA: TGCGCCAGCAGTCCCACAGGGATGCGGGAGACCCAGTACTTC. It specifies CASSPTGMRETQYF.